This T cell receptor (beta chain) was found in a study of CD8+ T cells in alopecia areata. Study information: Tofacitinib was taken orally by treated patients, and the dose was 5 to 10 mg twice daily.

Treatment indicated: oral pan-JAK inhibitor, 5-10 mg twice daily. TCR sequencing used cDNA made by reverse transcription of extracted RNA. Sequenced by immunoSEQ multiplex PCR; TCRdb stores in-frame clones only, minus some. The sample contains 150,000 to 200,000 clones, approximately 62% of which appear only once. Germline V gene data show CDR1 as LGHNA and CDR2 as YNFKEQ. This CDR3 is 12 amino acids long. V lost 0 bases and J lost 7, with 6 bases in between. V usage is TRBV4-2 and J usage is TRBJ1-1; no reliable D call. Material: CD4+ T cells sorted from blood, obtained at week 24, from a patient treated with tofacitinib. The sequence came from a human donor with alopecia areata. The CDR3 sequence is CASSQDGIEAFF. The CDR3 DNA reads as TGTGCCAGCAGCCAAGATGGGATTGAAGCTTTCTTT.